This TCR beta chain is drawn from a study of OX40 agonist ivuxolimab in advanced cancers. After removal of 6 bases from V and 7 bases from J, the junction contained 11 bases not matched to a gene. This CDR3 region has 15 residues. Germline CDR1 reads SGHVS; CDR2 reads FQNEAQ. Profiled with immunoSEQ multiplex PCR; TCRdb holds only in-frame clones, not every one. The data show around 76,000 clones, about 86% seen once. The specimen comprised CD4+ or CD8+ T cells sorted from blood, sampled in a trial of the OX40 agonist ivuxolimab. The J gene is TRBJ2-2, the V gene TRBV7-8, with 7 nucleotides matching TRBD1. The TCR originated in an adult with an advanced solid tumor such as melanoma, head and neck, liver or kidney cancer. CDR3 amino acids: CASRSTGTANGELFF. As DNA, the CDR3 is TGTGCCAGCAGGTCCACCGGGACAGCGAACGGGGAGCTGTTTTTT.